This TCR beta chain comes out of a study of T cell repertoires in cytomegalovirus infection. Study overall: Peptides in the study included HLA-C-restricted and HLA-B-restricted CMV epitopes. Public signatures in TCR beta pointed to CMV infection and matching HLA type. Study-wide results and limits: HLA-C-restricted, CMV-specific TCR beta clonotypes were dominant ex vivo. Cumulative public TCR beta family frequency identified CMV carriers with the relevant HLA.

TCRdb reanalysed the reads using MiXCR and keeps one entry per CDR3 protein. The table lists approximately 730,000 distinct CDR3 sequences, about 33% of them singletons, with roughly 18% in the top ten. Trimming removed 2 bases at V and 2 bases at J, with 11 bases between. The germline gives CDR1 SGHDT, CDR2 YYEEEE. This CDR3 region has 14 residues. Concerning this clonotype: Its specificity is unknown.

The chain couples TRBV5-6 to TRBJ2-7; D is perhaps TRBD2 (5 bases). This specimen consisted of cultured PBMCs, obtained from culture after CMV antigen stimulation. The TCR sequence derives from a human donor in good health (CMV status not recorded). Some clones in this sample may be carry-over from other donors' samples. As DNA, the CDR3 is TGTGCCAGCAGCTTCTCGACTAATCCCTACGAGCAGTACTTC. Its translation: CASSFSTNPYEQYF. Based on the CDR3 plus reference TRBV5-6 and TRBJ2-7, the full variable domain is DAGVTQSPTHLIKTRGQQVTLRCSPKSGHDTVSWYQQALGQGPQFIFQYYEEEERQRGNFPDRFSGHQFPNYSSELNVNALLLGDSALYLCASSFSTNPYEQYFGPGTRLTVT.